The 26 T cell receptor beta chains given below trace back to one sample, sequenced in a study of T cells after yellow fever vaccination. MiXCR, run by TCRdb on the 5' RACE reads, gives a single entry per CDR3 protein. The table shows 200,000 to 300,000 distinct CDR3 sequences, with 3.6% occurring only once. The starting material was PBMCs, obtained 15 days after the yellow fever booster vaccination. These receptors were taken from a man between 18 and 35 years old who received the YFV17D yellow fever vaccine.

This clonotype was observed at least ten times. This chain connects TRBV7-9 to TRBJ1-2; D not certain. The CDR3 has 11 residues. V lost 5 bases and J lost 4, with 5 bases in between. Germline V CDR1 and CDR2: SEHNR, FQNEAQ (reference sequence). CDR3 amino acids: CASSQVYGYTF. The DNA for the CDR3 is TGTGCCAGCAGCCAAGTCTATGGCTACACCTTC.

This clonotype was recorded many times. The rearrangement joins TRBV7-3 to TRBJ2-2, with D unresolved. The CDR3 contains 14 residues. Trimming cost V 2 bases and J 5 bases, with 9 bases left between them. Germline V gene sequence: CDR1 SGHTA, CDR2 FQGTGA. The CDR3 region is CASSLGFGTGELFF. The CDR3 DNA reads TGTGCCAGCAGCTTAGGGTTCGGTACCGGGGAGCTGTTTTTT. Complete variable domain (other parts from reference TRBV7-3 and TRBJ2-2): GAGVSQTPSNKVTEKGKYVELRCDPISGHTALYWYRQSLGQGPEFLIYFQGTGAADDSGLPNDRFFAVRPEGSVSTLKIQRTERGDSAVYLCASSLGFGTGELFFGEGSRLTVL.

This clonotype came up many times. The chain uses TRBV18 and TRBJ2-1; TRBD1 matches at 8 bases. J was trimmed by 9 bases and V by 6 bases; bases with no gene match: 16. The CDR3 length is 16 residues. In germline, CDR1 is KGHSH, CDR2 LQKENI. CDR3 sequence: CASSPMAGGKYGEQFF. The CDR3 nucleotides are TGTGCCAGCTCCCCGATGGCAGGGGGCAAATACGGTGAGCAGTTCTTC. The entire variable domain, with the rest obtained from reference TRBV18 and TRBJ2-1, is as follows: NAGVMQNPRHLVRRRGQEARLRCSPMKGHSHVYWYRQLPEEGLKFMVYLQKENIIDESGMPKERFSAEFPKEGPSILRIQQVVRGDSAAYFCASSPMAGGKYGEQFFGPGTRLTVL.

This clonotype was observed at least ten times. J is TRBJ2-7 and V is TRBV28; D is undetermined. The CDR3 has 11 amino acids. The germline V gene has CDR1 MDHEN and CDR2 SYDVKM. V was cut by 8 bases and J by 3 bases, with 8 bases left in between. CDR3 in DNA: TGTGCCAGCGGGTGGAACTACGAGCAGTACGTC. It encodes CASGWNYEQYV.

This clonotype has at least ten counts. The chain uses TRBV9 and TRBJ1-2, with a weak D call TRBD1 (5 bases). The CDR3 has 14 residues. V lost 0 bases and J lost 3, with 9 bases in between. CDR1 and CDR2 from the germline V gene are SGDLS and YYNGEE. CDR3 DNA: TGTGCCAGCAGCGTAGGTGGAGGGGACTATGGCTACACCTTC. Translated: CASSVGGGDYGYTF.

This clonotype was seen repeatedly, ten times or more. This chain uses TRBV20-1 with TRBJ2-3; D call uncertain. Trimming pared 6 bases from V and 1 base from J, leaving 11 bases between. There are 13 residues in the CDR3. The germline V gene encodes CDR1 DFQATT and CDR2 SNEGSKA (reference sequence). This chain's CDR3 is CSAEATGTDTQYF. In nucleotides, the CDR3 is TGCAGTGCCGAGGCTACTGGCACAGATACGCAGTATTTT.

This clonotype was recorded at least ten times. The chain combines TRBV25-1 with TRBJ1-2, with D hard to call. V was pared by 5 bases and J by 5 bases, with 18 bases between. The CDR3 contains 15 residues. The V gene's germline CDR1 is MGHDK and CDR2 SYGVNS. CDR3 nucleotides: TGTGCCAGCAGTTTCCCCCTGGGAACAGTGTATGGCTACACCTTC. Translation: CASSFPLGTVYGYTF.

This clonotype appeared many times. This chain uses TRBV5-1 with TRBJ1-2, with unresolved D. The CDR3 has 13 residues. Trimming stripped 6 bases from V and 1 base from J, with 10 bases between. CDR1 and CDR2 (germline): SGHRS, YFSETQ. This CDR3 is CASNSGDNYGYTF. For the CDR3, the DNA is TGCGCCAGCAACTCAGGAGATAACTATGGCTACACCTTC. Variable domain in full (rest from reference TRBV5-1 and TRBJ1-2): KAGVTQTPRYLIKTRGQQVTLSCSPISGHRSVSWYQQTPGQGLQFLFEYFSETQRNKGNFPGRFSGRQFSNSRSEMNVSTLELGDSALYLCASNSGDNYGYTFGSGTRLTVV.

This clonotype has more than one count but fewer than ten. The V and J genes are TRBV4-3 and TRBJ1-3, with D maybe TRBD1 (6 bases). The CDR3 totals 13 residues. V was clipped by 3 bases and J by 4 bases, with 7 bases between them. CDR1 is LGHNA and CDR2 is YSLEER in the germline V gene. For the CDR3, the DNA is TGCGCCAGCAGCCATACAGGGGGAAACACCATATATTTT. This gives the protein CASSHTGGNTIYF.

This clonotype showed up many times. The gene calls are TRBV18 and TRBJ1-6, with a weak D call TRBD1 (6 bases). Germline V gene lookup returns CDR1 KGHSH and CDR2 LQKENI. V was cut by 5 bases and J by 0 bases, with 11 bases left in between. The CDR3 is 16 amino acids. The CDR3 sequence: CASSTPRGSYNSPLHF. CDR3 coding DNA: TGTGCCAGCTCAACGCCCAGGGGCTCCTATAATTCACCCCTCCACTTT.

In its sample, this clonotype was seen many times. This rearrangement joins TRBV7-9 to TRBJ2-7, with D unclear. From germline, CDR1 is SEHNR and CDR2 FQNEAQ (reference sequence). V was shortened by 6 bases and J by 2 bases, with 11 bases between the two germline ends. The CDR3 sequence is 13 residues long. The DNA of the CDR3 is TGTGCCAGCAGGGTCTTGTACCCCTACGAGCAGTACTTC. Protein: CASRVLYPYEQYF.

This clonotype occurred many times. The rearrangement links TRBV12-3 or TRBV12-4 to TRBJ1-1, with 7 bases fitting TRBD1. V trimming: 6 bases; J trimming: 6 bases; junction bases outside the gene matches: 7. CDR3 length: 13 residues. The CDR3 DNA follows: TGTGCCAGCAGGGGAGGGGGCGCGGCTGAAGCTTTCTTT. As protein: CASRGGGAAEAFF.

This clonotype was seen at least ten times. The CDR3 sequence: CSVEGVDFTDTQYF. As DNA, the CDR3 is TGCAGCGTTGAAGGGGTCGACTTCACAGATACGCAGTATTTT. V and J are TRBV29-1 and TRBJ2-3; D call uncertain. V was pared by 1 base and J by 2 bases, with 10 bases between. The length of the CDR3 is 14 residues. CDR1 is SQVTM, CDR2 ANQGSEA, per germline.

This clonotype was counted many times. The J gene is TRBJ2-5, the V gene TRBV7-9; D might be TRBD1 (6 bases). The V gene lost 5 bases and the J gene lost 4 bases, with 17 bases spanning the gap. Germline CDR1 and CDR2: SEHNR and FQNEAQ (reference sequence). The CDR3 totals 15 residues. This CDR3 is CASSLRGAAGETQYF. The CDR3 DNA is TGTGCCAGCAGCCTCAGGGGCGCGGCTGGAGAGACCCAGTACTTC. Based on the CDR3 plus reference TRBV7-9 and TRBJ2-5, the full variable domain is DTGVSQNPRHKITKRGQNVTFRCDPISEHNRLYWYRQTLGQGPEFLTYFQNEAQLEKSRLLSDRFSAERPKGSFSTLEIQRTEQGDSAMYLCASSLRGAAGETQYFGPGTRLLVL.

At least ten counts were recorded for this clonotype. The rearrangement links TRBV7-9 to TRBJ2-1, with TRBD2 identical over 8 bases. The junction had 3 bases not matched to a gene; V was cut back by 8 bases and J by 0 bases. Germline loops: CDR1 SEHNR, CDR2 FQNEAQ (reference sequence). The CDR3 contains 14 residues. CDR3 sequence: CASPGGVSYNEQFF. The CDR3 DNA is TGTGCCAGCCCCGGGGGGGTCTCCTACAATGAGCAGTTCTTC.

There are many counts of this clonotype. The chain carries TRBV27 and TRBJ2-1; 12 bases fit TRBD2. The trim removed 3 bases at V and 5 bases at J, leaving 5 bases unmatched. From germline, CDR1 is MNHEY and CDR2 SMNVEV (reference sequence). This CDR3 has 16 residues. DNA of the CDR3: TGTGCCAGCAGTTTCGGACTAGCGGGGAGACACAATGAGCAGTTCTTC. Protein: CASSFGLAGRHNEQFF.

This clonotype was recorded at least ten times. The chain carries TRBV7-9 and TRBJ1-2, with D unresolved. There are 14 residues in the CDR3. With 2 bases removed from V and 4 bases from J, the gap between germline ends came to 11 bases. Looked up from germline, CDR1 is SEHNR and CDR2 is FQNEAQ (reference sequence). For the CDR3, the DNA is TGTGCCAGCAGCTTAAATTCAGAAACCTATGGCTACACCTTC. This codes for CASSLNSETYGYTF.

V gene TRBV6-6 combines with J gene TRBJ1-5; D unclear. There are 14 residues in the CDR3. V lost 0 bases and J 4 bases, leaving 7 bases between the germline ends. Germline V gives CDR1 MNHNY, CDR2 SVGAGI (reference sequence). The CDR3 spells CASSYSGQNQPQHF. CDR3 bases: TGTGCCAGCAGTTACTCTGGTCAGAATCAGCCCCAGCATTTT.

Only a few counts were recorded for this clonotype. The chain has TRBV5-1 and TRBJ1-2; 10 positions match TRBD1. This CDR3 spans 15 amino acids. The J segment lost 4 bases and the V segment lost 4 bases, leaving 7 bases of the junction unmatched. Germline values: CDR1 SGHRS, CDR2 YFSETQ. CDR3 sequence reads: CASSLGTGAGYGYTF. CDR3 DNA sequence: TGCGCCAGCAGCCTCGGGACAGGGGCTGGCTATGGCTACACCTTC.

About this clonotype: This could be a read error, since a much larger clone is one nucleotide away. Likely a read error: the CDR3 ends without its conserved phenylalanine or tryptophan. This chain connects TRBV11-2 to TRBJ2-7; D unclear. The CDR3 sequence is 14 residues long. CDR1 and CDR2 (germline): SGHAT, FQNNGV. Trimming took off 6 bases at V and 0 bases at J, with 12 bases between the two ends. The CDR3 DNA reads as TGTGCCAGCAGGAAGGGATATAGCTCCTACGAGCAGTACGCC. Residues: CASRKGYSSYEQYA.

This clonotype has a count of ten or more. The rearrangement links TRBV5-1 to TRBJ2-5, with D perhaps assigned TRBD1 or TRBD2 (6 bases each). CDR3 length: 14 residues. Germline loops: CDR1 SGHRS, CDR2 YFSETQ. V was trimmed by 4 bases and J by 7 bases, leaving 17 bases between them. This CDR3 is CASSNEGGTGTQYF. In DNA form, the CDR3 reads TGCGCCAGCAGCAATGAGGGGGGTACTGGGACCCAGTACTTC.

This clonotype has ten or more counts. This sequence joins TRBV4-2 and TRBJ1-4; no firm D call. The ends were cut back, 1 base at V and 12 bases at J, with 18 bases in the middle. Germline CDR1 reads LGHNA; CDR2 reads YNFKEQ. The CDR3 totals 15 residues. The DNA for the CDR3 is TGTGCCAGCAGCCAAGTCCAGACTTCTTGGGAGGAACTGTTTTTT. Encoded protein: CASSQVQTSWEELFF.

In its sample, this clonotype was seen many times. The chain employs TRBV18 and TRBJ2-3, with D possibly being TRBD2 (6 bases). CDR3 size: 15 residues. Germline loops: CDR1 KGHSH, CDR2 LQKENI. With 6 bases removed from V and 6 bases from J, the gap between germline ends came to 19 bases. CDR3 nucleotide sequence: TGTGCCAGCTCTCTTACTAGCCCCCCCTCGGATACGCAGTATTTT. Its protein product is CASSLTSPPSDTQYF.

This clonotype was counted ten times or more. The genes are TRBV5-1 and TRBJ2-7; TRBD1 aligns across 8 bases. This CDR3 spans 16 amino acids. Germline-derived CDR1 and CDR2 are SGHRS and YFSETQ. The V gene end was trimmed by 1 base and the J gene end by 0 bases; junction bases not matched to a gene: 6. DNA of the CDR3: TGCGCCAGCAGCTTGTATCCAGGGGGCGACTCCTACGAGCAGTACGTC. It specifies CASSLYPGGDSYEQYV.

This clonotype has at least ten counts. The chain employs TRBV20-1 and TRBJ2-1; 15 bases match TRBD2. The CDR3 totals 16 residues. Germline CDR1 is DFQATT and CDR2 is SNEGSKA (reference sequence). J lost 5 bases, V lost 3 bases, and 5 bases had no gene match. The CDR3 loop is CSASRGLAGGHNEQFF. Written as DNA, the CDR3 is TGCAGTGCTAGTAGGGGACTAGCGGGGGGCCACAATGAGCAGTTCTTC.

In its sample, this clonotype was seen many times. The chain couples TRBV5-1 to TRBJ1-2; the D is unclear. This CDR3 spans 14 amino acids. The germline V and J ends were trimmed by 0 bases and 6 bases, with 12 bases remaining between them. The germline V gene encodes CDR1 SGHRS and CDR2 YFSETQ. CDR3 sequence: CASSLADLLDGYTF. CDR3 in DNA: TGCGCCAGCAGCTTGGCCGACCTTTTGGATGGCTACACCTTC.